In this sample, the clone carrying this T cell receptor (beta chain) turned up a few times. The sample originates from a study of T cells in Graves' hyperthyroidism and ophthalmopathy. Amplification of TCR beta CDR3 regions was performed using RNA transcripts as template. TCR CDR3 underwent first-round RT-PCR with the HTBI primer set. TCRdb independently ran MiXCR on the multiplex PCR reads; one entry per CDR3 protein. The data contain about 400,000 distinct CDR3 sequences, roughly 15% of them singletons. Clinical Activity Scores of at least 3, NOSPECS grades of at least 4 and durations under 3 months characterized ophthalmopathy patients. Sequences were obtained from blood. This receptor was identified in a woman aged 60 to 75 with Graves' ophthalmopathy.

The CDR3 is CAIREGGGEDTQYF. The CDR3 DNA reads TGTGCCATCAGAGAAGGTGGAGGGGAAGATACGCAGTATTTT. The chain has TRBV10-3 and TRBJ2-3; tentatively, D is TRBD2 (6 bases). CDR1 is ENHRY and CDR2 is SYGVKD in the germline V gene. This CDR3 has 14 amino acids. V was cut by 6 bases and J by 5 bases, with 15 bases left in between.